One and the same sample provided the 3 T cell receptor beta chains below, sequenced in a study of cytotoxic CD8 clonotypes in ibrutinib-treated CLL. Here immunoSEQ multiplex PCR was the method, and the copy in TCRdb shows in-frame clones only, minus some. The data show some 120,000 clones, under 70% seen once. Sample: PBMCs, taken after 24 months of ibrutinib treatment. These receptors all come from a human donor with chronic lymphocytic leukemia.

The chain employs TRBV6-1 and TRBJ2-1; D is possibly TRBD1 (6 bases). V lost 6 bases, J lost 5 bases, and 17 bases lay in between. Germline V gene data show CDR1 as MNHNS and CDR2 as SASEGT. This CDR3 region has 15 residues. The CDR3 is CASRTQGVANNEQFF. Written as DNA, the CDR3 is TGTGCCAGCAGAACACAGGGCGTCGCCAACAATGAGCAGTTCTTC.

The V gene is TRBV6-1, the J gene TRBJ2-2, with 9 bases aligning to TRBD1. CDR1 and CDR2 from the germline V gene are MNHNS and SASEGT. Trimming removed 7 bases from V and 6 bases from J; junction bases left unmatched: 9. This CDR3 contains 15 residues. The CDR3 is CASMTGQGAPGELFF. DNA of the CDR3: TGTGCCAGCATGACGGGACAGGGTGCCCCCGGGGAGCTGTTTTTT.

This clone was observed a handful of times. V is TRBV5-4 and J is TRBJ2-7; D remains unclear. V dropped 4 bases and J dropped 3 bases, with 17 bases sitting between them. The CDR3 has 15 residues. Germline V gene sequence: CDR1 SGHNT, CDR2 YYREEE (reference sequence). Here the CDR3 reads CASSNSWVGSYEQYF. As DNA, the CDR3 is TGTGCCAGCAGCAATAGCTGGGTAGGCAGCTACGAGCAGTACTTC.